Following are 6 T cell receptor beta chains from one sample sequenced in a study of cytomegalovirus exposure and HLA in healthy donors. Vbeta (60) and Jbeta (13) primers were used in the PCR. Profiling relied on immunoSEQ multiplex PCR, and the TCRdb table lists in-frame clones only, not all of them. The table shows over 100,000 clones, with about four fifths occurring only once. Sequenced sample: PBMCs. These TCRs come from a man younger than 40 in good health and CMV-seropositive.

The chain combines TRBV7-2 with TRBJ2-4; a possible D gene is TRBD1 (6 bases). Looked up from germline, CDR1 is SGHTA and CDR2 is FQGNSA. This CDR3 contains 15 residues. Trimming took 1 base from V and 7 from J, leaving 14 bases between them. This chain's CDR3 is CASSLDDRMGNIQYF. In nucleotides, the CDR3 is TGTGCCAGCAGCTTAGATGACAGGATGGGGAACATTCAGTACTTC.

The chain couples TRBV10-1 to TRBJ2-2; 10 bases are shared with TRBD2. This CDR3 has 15 amino acids. Germline V gives CDR1 WNHNN, CDR2 SYGVQD (reference sequence). The ends lost 4 bases at V and 4 bases at J; junction bases unmatched: 3. For the CDR3, the DNA is TGCGCCAGCAGTGCACTAGCGGGAATCACCGGGGAGCTGTTTTTT. It translates to CASSALAGITGELFF.

The rearrangement uses TRBV28 and TRBJ2-3; D perhaps matches TRBD2 (5 bases). CDR1 is MDHEN and CDR2 is SYDVKM in the germline V gene. The CDR3 totals 15 residues. V lost 4 bases and J 1 base, leaving 12 bases between the germline ends. Here the CDR3 reads CASSSGFYGTDTQYF. In DNA, the CDR3 is TGTGCCAGCAGTTCGGGATTCTACGGCACAGATACGCAGTATTTT.

In this sample, this clone is medium-sized (0.01 to 0.1%). J is TRBJ2-6 and V is TRBV6-4; maybe TRBD1 (5 bases). Trimming left V 0 bases short and J 0 bases short, with 6 bases between. The CDR3 contains 16 residues. Germline CDR1 is MRHNA and CDR2 is SNTAGT. In nucleotides, the CDR3 is TGTGCCAGCAGTGACTCCGACAGCTCTGGGGCCAACGTCCTGACTTTC. Translation gives CASSDSDSSGANVLTF.

The V and J genes are TRBV6-5 and TRBJ1-2; possibly TRBD1 for D (5 bases). CDR1 is MNHEY, CDR2 SVGAGI, per germline. The V and J ends lost 5 bases and 13 bases respectively, with 14 bases between them. This CDR3 spans 11 amino acids. The CDR3 loop reads CASSQTTAGTF. CDR3 nucleotides: TGTGCCAGCAGTCAGACGACAGCCGGCACCTTC.

The rearrangement uses TRBV5-1 and TRBJ1-3; D gene ambiguous. The V end was cut by 5 bases, the J end by 0 bases, with 15 bases between. From germline, CDR1 is SGHRS and CDR2 YFSETQ. The CDR3 consists of 16 residues. The CDR3 region has the DNA TGCGCCAGCAGACCCCTTGGGCTTACCTCTGGAAACACCATATATTTT. As protein: CASRPLGLTSGNTIYF.